The clone carrying this TCR beta chain turned up a few times. Every immunoSEQ plate was one replicate of a subset's evenly spread DNA. Ten immunoSEQ deep assay plates were used by the authors to sequence unsorted PBMC DNA. Profiling relied on immunoSEQ multiplex PCR, and the TCRdb table lists in-frame clones only, not all of them. The sample gives about 480,000 clones, 60% to 80% of which show up once; around 13% is in the top ten. This record comes from a study of shared clonotypes between healthy human individuals. Study details: A few men and a couple of women, aged 18 to 49, were donors.

Everyone who donated was a Caucasian adult who lived in Nashville, Tennessee. The V segment lost 4 bases and the J segment 5 bases; nucleotides outside the gene matches: 9. The length of the CDR3 is 16 residues. Per germline, CDR1 MNHNS and CDR2 SASEGT. The source material was PBMCs. This TCR derives from a woman in her thirties or forties in good health. Some clones in this sample may be carry-over from other donors' samples. This chain connects TRBV6-1 to TRBJ2-7, with 12 nucleotides matching TRBD2. The CDR3 nucleotides are TGTGCCAGCAGTGGAGCTAGCGGGAGGGCCTCGGACGAGCAGTACTTC. Translating gives CASSGASGRASDEQYF.